This note documents a single TCR beta chain sequence. Produced via immunoSEQ multiplex PCR; TCRdb's table is partial and in-frame only. The data show some 80,000 clones, 90% to 97% seen once. V was clipped by 5 bases and J by 4 bases, with 16 bases between them. CDR1 is SGHRS, CDR2 YFSETQ, per germline. CDR3 size: 14 residues. The data were taken from a study of technical replicates of blood from a few donors. The chain couples TRBV5-1 to TRBJ2-7; perhaps TRBD2 as D (6 bases). This TCR derives from a human donor in good health. The sample comprised T cells isolated from PBMCs. CDR3 sequence reads: CASSGGASIYEQYF. The CDR3 DNA reads as TGCGCCAGCAGTGGCGGGGCTAGTATTTACGAGCAGTACTTC.